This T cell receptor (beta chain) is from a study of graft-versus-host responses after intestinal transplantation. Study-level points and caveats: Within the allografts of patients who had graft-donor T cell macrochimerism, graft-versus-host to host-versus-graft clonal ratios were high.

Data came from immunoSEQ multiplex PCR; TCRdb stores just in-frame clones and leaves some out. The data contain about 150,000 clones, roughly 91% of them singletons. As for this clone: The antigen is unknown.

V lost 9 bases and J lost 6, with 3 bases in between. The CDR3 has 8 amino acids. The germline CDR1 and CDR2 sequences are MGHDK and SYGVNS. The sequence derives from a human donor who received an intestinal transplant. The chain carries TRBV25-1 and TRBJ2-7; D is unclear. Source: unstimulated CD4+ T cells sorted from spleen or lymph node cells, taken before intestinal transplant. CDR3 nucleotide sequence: TGTGCCAGTAGCGAGCAGTACTTC. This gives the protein CASSEQYF.